Listed here are 17 T cell receptor beta chains from one sample, sequenced in a study of CD8 T cells in ankylosing spondylitis. Study results and caveats: One TCR beta motif, made up of fewer than 10 highly homologous variants, appeared characteristic of ankylosing spondylitis blood.

TCRdb called the 5' RACE reads again in MiXCR, with one record for every CDR3 protein. The sample lists fewer than 550,000 distinct CDR3 sequences; 5.3% were seen once. Which antigens these TCRs recognize remains unknown. Specimen: blood, either unsorted or a sorted T cell fraction (not recorded which). All receptors derive from a male donor with ankylosing spondylitis.

This clonotype was detected many times. The rearrangement uses TRBV2 and TRBJ2-5; D uncertain. This CDR3 is 14 amino acids long. The germline V gene has CDR1 SNHLY and CDR2 FYNNEI. V was pared by 8 bases and J by 1 base, with 14 bases between. CDR3 coding DNA: TGTGCCAGCTCACGGTCGAACACCCAAGAGACCCAGTACTTC. This sequence encodes CASSRSNTQETQYF. Full variable domain (missing parts from reference TRBV2 and TRBJ2-5): EPEVTQTPSHQVTQMGQEVILRCVPISNHLYFYWYRQILGQKVEFLVSFYNNEISEKSEIFDDQFSVERPDGSNFTLKIRSTKLEDSAMYFCASSRSNTQETQYFGPGTRLLVL.

This clonotype appeared many times. This chain links TRBV29-1 with TRBJ1-1; D is ambiguous. The germline CDR1 and CDR2 sequences are SQVTM and ANQGSEA. CDR3 length: 11 residues. With 4 bases removed from V and 3 bases from J, the gap between germline ends came to 6 bases. CDR3 residues: CSVGAYTEAFF. The CDR3 DNA sequence: TGCAGCGTTGGGGCCTACACTGAAGCTTTCTTT.

This clonotype occurred many times. The V gene is TRBV4-2, the J gene TRBJ2-3, with D possibly TRBD2 on 7 matching bases. Trimming left V 0 bases short and J 6 bases short, with 13 bases between. Germline V gene data show CDR1 as LGHNA and CDR2 as YNFKEQ. CDR3 length: 15 residues. CDR3 amino acids: CASSQEGGGYDTQYF. The CDR3 DNA sequence: TGTGCCAGCAGCCAAGAGGGGGGGGGCTACGATACGCAGTATTTT.

This clonotype came up many times. V gene TRBV4-3 combines with J gene TRBJ2-3; TRBD1 aligns across 10 bases. The CDR3 spans 16 residues. Per the germline V gene, CDR1 is LGHNA and CDR2 is YSLEER. Trimming removed 5 bases from V and 10 bases from J; junction bases left unmatched: 15. DNA of the CDR3: TGCGCCAGCAGCGAAGGGACAGGGGTTCATCAATATCCGCAGTATTTT. This translates into CASSEGTGVHQYPQYF.

There are many counts of this clonotype. The V call is TRBV5-4, the J call TRBJ2-3, with D possibly matching TRBD2 (6 bases). The CDR3 spans 15 residues. Germline lookup yields CDR1 SGHNT and CDR2 YYREEE (reference sequence). The germline V and J ends were trimmed by 2 bases and 1 base, with 11 bases remaining between them. The CDR3 bases are TGTGCCAGCAGCTTCGGCGGGGTACGCACAGATACGCAGTATTTT. This sequence encodes CASSFGGVRTDTQYF.

This clonotype was detected only a few times. V gene TRBV7-2 combines with J gene TRBJ1-1; possibly TRBD1 for D (5 bases). Germline CDR1 is SGHTA and CDR2 is FQGNSA. The V and J ends lost 3 bases and 13 bases respectively, with 21 bases between them. The CDR3 runs to 14 residues. Written as DNA, the CDR3 is TGTGCCAGCAGCTTGGCCACGCCCCAGGGAATAATTTTCTTT. Translation: CASSLATPQGIIFF.

This clonotype was seen at least ten times. The chain's CDR3 is CASSPSGTSGRVWSYNEQFF. CDR3 nucleotides: TGCGCCAGCAGCCCTTCTGGGACTAGCGGGAGGGTCTGGTCCTACAATGAGCAGTTCTTC. The chain carries TRBV5-1 and TRBJ2-1; 16 bases map to TRBD2. Trimming cost V 4 bases and J 1 base; bases outside gene matches: 11. The length of the CDR3 is 20 residues. The germline CDR1 and CDR2 sequences are SGHRS and YFSETQ.

This clonotype was seen many times. The V call is TRBV7-2, the J call TRBJ1-2; maybe TRBD1 (6 bases). CDR1 is SGHTA, CDR2 FQGNSA, per germline. This CDR3 has 14 amino acids. Trimming took 5 bases from V and 4 from J, leaving 14 bases between them. The CDR3 loop reads CASSPQTGIYGYTF. Here the CDR3 DNA reads TGTGCCAGCAGCCCCCAAACAGGGATCTATGGCTACACCTTC.

This clonotype was seen many times. The rearrangement joins TRBV9 to TRBJ2-1, with 8 bases that match TRBD2. CDR3 length: 18 amino acids. After removal of 1 base from V and 4 bases from J, the junction contained 13 bases not matched to a gene. CDR1 and CDR2 from the germline V gene are SGDLS and YYNGEE. DNA for the CDR3: TGTGCCAGCAGCGTATTTAGCGGGACGGATTTTCCTTACAATGAGCAGTTCTTC. Encoded protein: CASSVFSGTDFPYNEQFF. Full variable domain (outside the CDR3, taken from reference TRBV9 and TRBJ2-1): DSGVTQTPKHLITATGQRVTLRCSPRSGDLSVYWYQQSLDQGLQFLIQYYNGEERAKGNILERFSAQQFPDLHSELNLSSLELGDSALYFCASSVFSGTDFPYNEQFFGPGTRLTVL.

This clonotype has ten or more counts. The genes are TRBV24-1 and TRBJ2-1, with D maybe TRBD1 (5 bases). Germline assignment: CDR1 KGHDR and CDR2 SFDVKD. This CDR3 is 13 amino acids long. The V end lost 4 bases, the J end lost 4 bases, and 7 bases lay between the germline ends. The DNA of the CDR3 is TGTGCCACCAGTGACCAGGGATACAATGAGCAGTTCTTC. It translates to CATSDQGYNEQFF.

In this sample, this clonotype turned up many times. The chain recombines TRBV6-1 with TRBJ1-1, with D possibly TRBD1 on 6 matching bases. V lost 6 bases and J 4 bases, leaving 18 bases between the germline ends. This CDR3 has 15 residues. Germline V CDR1 and CDR2: MNHNS, SASEGT. CDR3 nucleotide sequence: TGTGCCAGCAGCAGAGGGGGGCCGAGAGGCACTGAAGCTTTCTTT. This codes for CASSRGGPRGTEAFF.

This clonotype came up many times. The chain carries TRBV10-3 and TRBJ2-1, with D possibly matching TRBD1 (5 bases). V was cut by 4 bases and J by 10 bases, with 29 bases left in between. The CDR3 covers 18 residues. In germline, CDR1 is ENHRY, CDR2 SYGVKD. The CDR3 DNA reads TGTGCCATCAGTGCATTTATAGGGGCCCCAGCCAGCTTTATCGAGCAGTTCTTC. Translated, it gives CAISAFIGAPASFIEQFF.

In its sample, this clonotype was seen many times. J is TRBJ2-7 and V is TRBV20-1; 8 nucleotides align to TRBD2. Trimming removed 1 base from V and 3 bases from J; junction bases left unmatched: 14. Looked up from germline, CDR1 is DFQATT and CDR2 is SNEGSKA (reference sequence). This CDR3 comprises 17 residues. The CDR3 nucleotides read TGCAGTGCTAGAGCCCCAGGAAGGACTAGCCGGATCTACGAGCAGTACTTC. It yields the protein CSARAPGRTSRIYEQYF.

The chain employs TRBV12-3 or TRBV12-4 and TRBJ2-6; the match to TRBD1 covers 9 bases. This CDR3 has 18 amino acids. Unmatched junction bases numbered 10, after V lost 6 bases and J lost 1 base. The CDR3: CASSVPGQGMSGANVLTF. The CDR3 DNA follows: TGTGCCAGCAGCGTCCCGGGACAGGGAATGTCTGGGGCCAACGTCCTGACTTTC.

This chain uses TRBV28 with TRBJ1-4; TRBD1 aligns across 8 bases. Germline V CDR1 and CDR2: MDHEN, SYDVKM. The CDR3 covers 17 residues. The V gene end was trimmed by 4 bases and the J gene end by 5 bases; junction bases not matched to a gene: 12. The chain's CDR3 is CASSSPLLTGENEKLFF. The CDR3 bases are TGTGCCAGCAGTTCACCCCTTCTGACAGGGGAAAATGAAAAACTGTTTTTT. The variable domain in full, completed from reference TRBV28 and TRBJ1-4, reads DVKVTQSSRYLVKRTGEKVFLECVQDMDHENMFWYRQDPGLGLRLIYFSYDVKMKEKGDIPEGYSVSREKKERFSLILESASTNQTSMYLCASSSPLLTGENEKLFFGSGTQLSVL.

This clonotype was seen ten or more times. The V and J genes are TRBV9 and TRBJ2-2; possibly TRBD2 for D (6 bases). Per the germline V gene, CDR1 is SGDLS and CDR2 is YYNGEE. Trimming cost V 0 bases and J 5 bases, with 11 bases left between them. This CDR3 contains 15 residues. CDR3 residues: CASSVAAGLTGELFF. DNA of the CDR3: TGTGCCAGCAGCGTAGCCGCCGGACTAACCGGGGAGCTGTTTTTT.

The genes are TRBV7-2 and TRBJ2-3; D may be TRBD1 or TRBD2 (7 bases each). This CDR3 is built from 13 residues. V lost 5 bases and J lost 8, with 14 bases in between. The V gene's germline CDR1 is SGHTA and CDR2 FQGNSA. CDR3 bases: TGTGCCAGCAGCGTTCAGGGGGAGGGTACGCAGTATTTT. Amino acids: CASSVQGEGTQYF.